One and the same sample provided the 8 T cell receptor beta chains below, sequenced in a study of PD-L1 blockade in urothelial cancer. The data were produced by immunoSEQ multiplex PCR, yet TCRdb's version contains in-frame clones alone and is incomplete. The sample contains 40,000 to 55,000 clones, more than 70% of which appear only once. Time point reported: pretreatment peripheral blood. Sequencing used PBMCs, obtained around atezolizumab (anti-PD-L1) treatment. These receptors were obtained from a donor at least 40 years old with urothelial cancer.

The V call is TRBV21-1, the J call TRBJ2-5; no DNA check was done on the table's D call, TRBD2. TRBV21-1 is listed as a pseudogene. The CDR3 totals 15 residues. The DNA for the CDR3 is TGTGCCAGCAGCACCGCCCCGAGGGTCCGGGAGACCCAGTACTTC. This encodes CASSTAPRVRETQYF.

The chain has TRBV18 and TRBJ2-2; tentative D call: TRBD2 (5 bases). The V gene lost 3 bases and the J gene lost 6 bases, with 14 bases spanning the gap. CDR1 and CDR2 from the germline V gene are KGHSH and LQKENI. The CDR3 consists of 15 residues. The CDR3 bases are TGTGCCAGCTCACCCGAGGGTGGGCCCGCCGGGGAGCTGTTTTTT. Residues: CASSPEGGPAGELFF.

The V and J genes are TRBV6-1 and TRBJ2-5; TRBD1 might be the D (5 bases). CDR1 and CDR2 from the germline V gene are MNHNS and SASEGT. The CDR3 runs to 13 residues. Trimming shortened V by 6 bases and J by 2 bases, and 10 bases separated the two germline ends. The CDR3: CASSLTVQETQYF. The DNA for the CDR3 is TGTGCCAGCAGCTTGACAGTACAAGAGACCCAGTACTTC.

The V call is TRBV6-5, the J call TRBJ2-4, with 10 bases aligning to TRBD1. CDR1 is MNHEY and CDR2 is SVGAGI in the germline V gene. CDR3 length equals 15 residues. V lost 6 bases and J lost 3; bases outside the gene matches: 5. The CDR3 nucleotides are TGTGCCAGCAGGGCCCGGACAGGGGGCAAAAACATTCAGTACTTC. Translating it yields CASRARTGGKNIQYF.

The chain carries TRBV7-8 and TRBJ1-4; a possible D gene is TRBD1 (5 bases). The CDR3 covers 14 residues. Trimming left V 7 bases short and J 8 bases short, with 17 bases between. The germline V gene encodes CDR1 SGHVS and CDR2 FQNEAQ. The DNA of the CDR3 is TGTGCCAGCACCGTAGGTGGGGCCGGAGAAAAACTGTTTTTT. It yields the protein CASTVGGAGEKLFF.

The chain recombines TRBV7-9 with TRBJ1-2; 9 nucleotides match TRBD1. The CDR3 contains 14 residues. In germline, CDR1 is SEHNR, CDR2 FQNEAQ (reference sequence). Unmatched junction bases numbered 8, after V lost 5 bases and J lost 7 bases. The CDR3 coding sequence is TGTGCCAGCAGCCCCCAACAGGGGGCGGGTGGCTACACCTTC. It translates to CASSPQQGAGGYTF.

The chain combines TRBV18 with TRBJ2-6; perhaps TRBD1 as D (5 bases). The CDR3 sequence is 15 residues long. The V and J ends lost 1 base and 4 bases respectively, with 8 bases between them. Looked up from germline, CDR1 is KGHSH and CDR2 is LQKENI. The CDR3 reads CASSPQGRGANVLTF. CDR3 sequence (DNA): TGTGCCAGCTCACCACAGGGGCGCGGGGCCAACGTCCTGACTTTC. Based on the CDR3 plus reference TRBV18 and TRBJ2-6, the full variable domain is NAGVMQNPRHLVRRRGQEARLRCSPMKGHSHVYWYRQLPEEGLKFMVYLQKENIIDESGMPKERFSAEFPKEGPSILRIQQVVRGDSAAYFCASSPQGRGANVLTFGAGSRLTVL.

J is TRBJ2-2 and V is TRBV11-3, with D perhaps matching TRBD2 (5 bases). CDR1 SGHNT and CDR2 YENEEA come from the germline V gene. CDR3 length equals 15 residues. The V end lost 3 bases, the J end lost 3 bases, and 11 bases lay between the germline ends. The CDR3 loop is CASSLRARYTGELFF. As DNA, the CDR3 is TGTGCCAGCAGCTTGCGGGCGCGCTACACCGGGGAGCTGTTTTTT.